This T cell receptor beta chain was sequenced during a study of blood T cell repertoires in COVID-19. Study-wide context: Sites across the United States, Italy and Spain contributed samples from acute and convalescent COVID-19. From T cells, B-cell-depleted T cells, or PBMCs came the material, which was cDNA or gDNA.

Per the authors' pipeline: Amplification of reference gene primers was used by the study to estimate nucleated cell counts. TCRdb's table, derived via immunoSEQ multiplex PCR, lists solely in-frame clones and lacks some. That table is the source of V, J and clone size, and D and trimming were worked out from the DNA. The data show more than 70,000 clones, 90% to 95% seen once. This CDR3 has 15 residues. The germline gives CDR1 LGHNA, CDR2 YNFKEQ. V lost 0 bases to trimming and J lost 6 bases; unmatched junction nucleotides: 6. The receptor comes from a woman aged 45-65 years in a cohort sampled during active COVID-19. The sample comprised peripheral blood. This chain connects TRBV4-2 to TRBJ2-3; 7 bases map to TRBD1. CDR3: CASSQDTVGGDTQYF. CDR3 DNA sequence: TGTGCCAGCAGCCAAGATACCGTAGGGGGCGATACGCAGTATTTT.